One and the same sample provided the 32 T cell receptor beta chains below, sequenced in a study of blood T cell repertoires in COVID-19. Generated by immunoSEQ multiplex PCR, the TCRdb table keeps only in-frame clones and is missing some. Seen here are 260,000 or so clones, about 87% observed once, and the top ten hold around 9.2%. The sequencing sample was made of peripheral blood. The receptor source for this set is a human donor in a cohort sampled during active COVID-19.

The count of this clone is one. This chain connects TRBV2 to TRBJ2-2; tentatively, D is TRBD2 (6 bases). This CDR3 region has 13 residues. V was cut by 7 bases and J by 1 base, with 7 bases left in between. From germline, CDR1 is SNHLY and CDR2 FYNNEI. DNA for the CDR3: TGTGCCAGCATCGGGGGGAACACCGGGGAGCTGTTTTTT. It translates to CASIGGNTGELFF.

Comments on this clone: Additional DNA sequences in this sample encode the identical CDR3. V gene TRBV9 combines with J gene TRBJ2-7; TRBD2 is a possible D gene (5 bases). Germline V gene sequence: CDR1 SGDLS, CDR2 YYNGEE. The CDR3 totals 14 residues. Trimming cost V 0 bases and J 2 bases, with 9 bases left between them. The CDR3 nucleotides are TGTGCCAGCAGCGTAGGAGTGGAGGCCTACGAGCAGTACTTC. Translation: CASSVGVEAYEQYF.

This chain links TRBV3-1 (or the pseudogene TRBV3-2) with TRBJ2-7; possibly TRBD1 for D (6 bases). Trimming removed 2 bases from V and 7 bases from J, with 15 bases in between. Germline lookup yields CDR1 LGHDT and CDR2 YNNKEL (reference sequence). There are 14 residues in the CDR3. The CDR3 nucleotides are TGTGCCAGCAGCCAACCTGGGGGCTCGCGGGAGCAGTACTTC. This encodes CASSQPGGSREQYF.

For the CDR3, the DNA is TGCGCCAGCAGCTTTCGTCTCAGGGGGGTGGAAAATGAGCAGTTCTTC. Translated, it gives CASSFRLRGVENEQFF. J is TRBJ2-1 and V is TRBV5-1, with D possibly TRBD1 on 7 matching bases. The CDR3 extends over 16 amino acids. V gave up 2 bases and J gave up 7 bases, with 19 bases separating them. The V gene's germline CDR1 is SGHRS and CDR2 YFSETQ. Drawing the rest from reference TRBV5-1 and TRBJ2-1, the complete variable domain is KAGVTQTPRYLIKTRGQQVTLSCSPISGHRSVSWYQQTPGQGLQFLFEYFSETQRNKGNFPGRFSGRQFSNSRSEMNVSTLELGDSALYLCASSFRLRGVENEQFFGPGTRLTVL.

The chain is built from TRBV27 and TRBJ2-7; a weak D match, TRBD2 (5 bases). This CDR3 is 16 amino acids long. Trimming left V 0 bases short and J 0 bases short, with 12 bases between. Germline loops: CDR1 MNHEY, CDR2 SMNVEV (reference sequence). The CDR3 region is CASSLSAGDSSYEQYF. The CDR3 DNA reads TGTGCCAGCAGTTTATCTGCCGGGGATAGCTCCTACGAGCAGTACTTC.

V and J are TRBV2 and TRBJ2-3; the match to TRBD2 covers 12 bases. V was pared by 5 bases and J by 4 bases, with 4 bases of the junction left unmatched. This CDR3 region has 15 residues. Looked up from germline, CDR1 is SNHLY and CDR2 is FYNNEI. The chain's CDR3 is CASSSTSGSSDTQYF. The CDR3 DNA reads TGTGCCAGCAGTTCGACTAGCGGGAGTTCAGATACGCAGTATTTT.

The chain carries TRBV6-5 and TRBJ2-1, with 10 bases aligning to TRBD1. Germline lookup yields CDR1 MNHEY and CDR2 SVGAGI. CDR3 length: 15 residues. V lost 6 bases, J lost 7 bases, and 9 bases stayed unmatched. The chain's CDR3 is CASRTGTGAWNEQFF. DNA of the CDR3: TGTGCCAGCAGAACCGGGACAGGGGCCTGGAATGAGCAGTTCTTC.

The chain employs TRBV18 and TRBJ1-4; D may be TRBD1 (5 bases). In germline, CDR1 is KGHSH, CDR2 LQKENI. V gave up 5 bases and J gave up 7 bases, with 17 bases separating them. CDR3 length: 15 amino acids. The CDR3 nucleotides read TGTGCCAGCTCAAAGGCCCGGGGGGTCGGTGAAAAACTGTTTTTT. This gives the protein CASSKARGVGEKLFF.

This chain joins TRBV6-6 and TRBJ2-7, with 11 nucleotides matching TRBD1. The ends lost 4 bases at V and 6 bases at J; junction bases unmatched: 5. Germline loops: CDR1 MNHNY, CDR2 SVGAGI (reference sequence). CDR3 length: 14 amino acids. This CDR3 reads CASSFSGQGAEQYF. The CDR3 bases are TGTGCCAGCAGTTTCTCCGGACAGGGGGCCGAGCAGTACTTC.

About this clone itself: No conserved phenylalanine or tryptophan is present at the end of the CDR3, so a read error is the likely explanation. Because the CDR3's place on the DNA is in doubt, the DNA is left out and the CDR3 is given as listed by TCRdb. The rearrangement joins TRBV6-1 to TRBJ1-1. CDR1 and CDR2 (germline): MNHNS, SASEGT. The CDR3 comprises 11 residues, both ends counted. This chain's CDR3 is CASSEGVRDSH.

This rearrangement joins TRBV29-1 to TRBJ1-2; 7 nucleotides align to TRBD1. The CDR3 covers 13 residues. The ends lost 4 bases at V and 8 bases at J; junction bases unmatched: 10. CDR1 and CDR2 from the germline V gene are SQVTM and ANQGSEA. CDR3 in DNA: TGCAGCGTTGCACAGGGGAGGAAGGAGGGCTACACCTTC. Translating it yields CSVAQGRKEGYTF.

The rearrangement joins TRBV6-5 to TRBJ2-2; D possibly corresponds to TRBD1 (6 bases). Looked up from germline, CDR1 is MNHEY and CDR2 is SVGAGI. The V end was cut by 4 bases, the J end by 4 bases, with 13 bases between. This CDR3 is 15 amino acids long. The CDR3 loop reads CASSFQGRATGELFF. CDR3 DNA: TGTGCCAGCAGTTTTCAGGGGCGCGCCACCGGGGAGCTGTTTTTT.

The gene calls are TRBV6-1 and TRBJ2-6, with TRBD1 matching over 7 bases. The CDR3 length is 17 residues. The V gene's germline CDR1 is MNHNS and CDR2 SASEGT. The junction had 5 bases not matched to a gene; V was cut back by 2 bases and J by 1 base. The CDR3 sequence: CASSELPGGSGANVLTF. CDR3 nucleotides: TGTGCCAGCAGTGAACTCCCAGGGGGTTCTGGGGCCAACGTCCTGACTTTC.

This clone was recorded once. The chain links TRBV6-6 to TRBJ2-5, with TRBD1 matching 8 bases. V shed 5 bases and J 4 bases; nucleotides not matched to a gene: 15. There are 17 residues in the CDR3. The germline V gene encodes CDR1 MNHNY and CDR2 SVGAGI (reference sequence). This chain's CDR3 is CASSPFDRGRAGETQYF. CDR3 nucleotides: TGTGCCAGCAGTCCCTTCGACAGGGGCCGGGCGGGAGAGACCCAGTACTTC.

The chain carries TRBV9 and TRBJ2-2; the D gene is possibly TRBD2 (6 bases). The CDR3 has 17 residues. V shed 4 bases and J shed 5 bases, with 21 bases lying between them. The germline V gene encodes CDR1 SGDLS and CDR2 YYNGEE. CDR3 DNA sequence: TGTGCCAGCAGCACGGACGGGGGACCTGGTGAAACCGGGGAGCTGTTTTTT. Its protein is CASSTDGGPGETGELFF.

The table lists this clone with a count of one. The chain carries TRBV4-2 and TRBJ2-2; TRBD2 is a possible D gene (5 bases). This CDR3 is built from 13 residues. Trimming took off 6 bases at V and 5 bases at J, with 10 bases between the two ends. Germline values: CDR1 LGHNA, CDR2 YNFKEQ. In nucleotides, the CDR3 is TGTGCCAGCAGGCGAGCGGAAACCGGGGAGCTGTTTTTT. Translating gives CASRRAETGELFF.

This sequence joins TRBV4-2 and TRBJ1-2; 8 positions agree with TRBD1. The ends lost 3 bases at V and 6 bases at J; junction bases unmatched: 9. The CDR3 extends over 15 amino acids. The germline gives CDR1 LGHNA, CDR2 YNFKEQ. The CDR3 loop reads CASSHRKDRVDGYTF. The CDR3 region has the DNA TGTGCCAGCAGCCACCGAAAGGACAGGGTGGATGGCTACACCTTC.

This chain connects TRBV6-1 to TRBJ1-3; unclear D gene. The germline gives CDR1 MNHNS, CDR2 SASEGT. The CDR3 contains 16 residues. V was trimmed by 4 bases and J by 0 bases, leaving 13 bases between them. The DNA for the CDR3 is TGTGCCAGCAGTGCCTCAGCAGGAAACTCTGGAAACACCATATATTTT. It encodes CASSASAGNSGNTIYF.

The chain employs TRBV6-5 and TRBJ2-2, with 9 bases lining up with TRBD1. This CDR3 is built from 15 residues. Germline CDR1 reads MNHEY; CDR2 reads SVGAGI. Losses at the gene ends were 6 bases for V and 4 bases for J; bases not matched to a gene: 6. The DNA for the CDR3 is TGTGCCAGCAGGCCCGGGACAGGGTTCACCGGGGAGCTGTTTTTT. Its protein is CASRPGTGFTGELFF.

CDR3 residues: CASSYSRGAVSAEQFF. In nucleotides, the CDR3 is TGTGCCAGCAGTTACTCCAGGGGGGCGGTTTCAGCTGAGCAGTTCTTC. The rearrangement links TRBV6-5 to TRBJ2-1, with D possibly matching TRBD1 (7 bases). CDR3 length: 16 residues. The V gene's germline CDR1 is MNHEY and CDR2 SVGAGI. Trimming removed 0 bases from V and 9 bases from J, with 18 bases in between.

The V and J genes are TRBV28 and TRBJ1-4, with 7 bases that match TRBD1. V lost 5 bases, J lost 0 bases, and 6 bases stayed unmatched. The length of the CDR3 is 16 residues. Germline lookup yields CDR1 MDHEN and CDR2 SYDVKM. The CDR3 coding sequence is TGTGCCAGCAGTCGTACAGGGGAAACAACTAATGAAAAACTGTTTTTT. As protein: CASSRTGETTNEKLFF.

This chain links TRBV19 with TRBJ1-1; 9 nucleotides agree with TRBD1. Germline V lookup: CDR1 LNHDA, CDR2 SQIVND (reference sequence). Germline trimming cut 3 bases from V and 10 bases from J; bases unmatched to any gene: 9. The CDR3 runs to 14 residues. In DNA form, the CDR3 reads TGTGCCAGTAGTATGGTCGACAGGGGGGCGGTAGCTTTCTTT. It is translated as CASSMVDRGAVAFF.

The V and J genes are TRBV15 and TRBJ2-7; possibly TRBD1 for D (6 bases). Per germline, CDR1 LNHNV and CDR2 YYDKDF (reference sequence). Trimming shortened V by 1 base and J by 3 bases, and 7 bases separated the two germline ends. The CDR3 sequence is 13 residues long. The CDR3 region is CATSRGQDYEQYF. CDR3 coding DNA: TGTGCCACCAGCAGAGGACAGGACTACGAGCAGTACTTC.

This clone has a single count. V gene TRBV3-1 (or the pseudogene TRBV3-2) combines with J gene TRBJ2-1; weak D call: TRBD2 (5 bases). The germline gives CDR1 LGHDT, CDR2 YNNKEL (reference sequence). The CDR3 is 13 residues long. V lost 6 bases and J 7 bases, leaving 13 bases between the germline ends. CDR3 DNA sequence: TGTGCCAGCAGAAGAACCGGGAATAATGAGCAGTTCTTC. Encoded protein: CASRRTGNNEQFF.

About this clone: One junction end does not reproduce the germline sequence, and a read error may be involved. The chain has TRBV3-1 (or the pseudogene TRBV3-2) and TRBJ2-7; D is unresolved. There are 14 residues in the CDR3. Looked up from germline, CDR1 is LGHDT and CDR2 is YNNKEL (reference sequence). CDR3 bases: TGTGTCAGCAGCCAATCCCGGAGCTCCTACGAGCAGTACTTC. Protein product: CVSSQSRSSYEQYF.

J is TRBJ2-2 and V is TRBV27; possibly TRBD1 for D (6 bases). Trimming pared 5 bases from V and 6 bases from J, leaving 13 bases between. Germline V gene data show CDR1 as MNHEY and CDR2 as SMNVEV (reference sequence). This CDR3 is built from 14 residues. CDR3 sequence reads: CASSLVAGAGELFF. As DNA, the CDR3 is TGTGCCAGCAGTCTTGTTGCAGGGGCCGGGGAGCTGTTTTTT.

The J gene is TRBJ2-1, the V gene TRBV5-1, with no clear D. Germline CDR1 is SGHRS and CDR2 is YFSETQ. V was clipped by 2 bases and J by 8 bases, with 17 bases between them. The CDR3 has 15 residues. The CDR3 spells CASSFFGYGSDEQFF. CDR3 bases: TGCGCCAGCAGCTTTTTCGGTTACGGCAGCGATGAGCAGTTCTTC.

V gene TRBV18 combines with J gene TRBJ1-4; D is perhaps TRBD1 (6 bases). V lost 5 bases, J lost 3 bases, and 13 bases lay in between. The germline gives CDR1 KGHSH, CDR2 LQKENI. The CDR3 spans 15 residues. Here the CDR3 DNA reads TGTGCCAGCTCAACAACACAGGGTGCTAATGAAAAACTGTTTTTT. Translating gives CASSTTQGANEKLFF.

This chain links TRBV5-5 with TRBJ1-3; possibly TRBD1 for D (5 bases). Germline CDR1 is SGHKS and CDR2 is YYEKEE (reference sequence). The CDR3 consists of 17 residues. V lost 1 base to trimming and J lost 0 bases, with 14 bases between them. CDR3 in amino acids: CASSLRPKGHSGNTIYF. The CDR3 nucleotides are TGTGCCAGCAGCTTGAGACCCAAGGGGCACTCTGGAAACACCATATATTTT.

The chain is built from TRBV5-1 and TRBJ2-1; 9 bases match TRBD1. From germline, CDR1 is SGHRS and CDR2 YFSETQ. The CDR3 contains 15 residues. The ends lost 7 bases at V and 3 bases at J; junction bases unmatched: 8. The CDR3 DNA is TGCGCCAGCGGGCCGGGGGACAGGGACTACAATGAGCAGTTCTTC. It is translated as CASGPGDRDYNEQFF.

The chain has TRBV6-2 or TRBV6-3 and TRBJ1-2; 7 nucleotides line up with TRBD1. V was clipped by 6 bases and J by 5 bases; unmatched bases: 9. This CDR3 is built from 14 residues. Germline CDR1 reads MNHEY; CDR2 reads SVGEGT. Here the CDR3 DNA reads TGTGCCAGCAGCTTTCGGCTACAGGGGTATGGCTACACCTTC. Its translation: CASSFRLQGYGYTF.

V gene TRBV19 combines with J gene TRBJ1-4, with 7 bases that match TRBD1. The CDR3 has 12 residues. The germline V gene encodes CDR1 LNHDA and CDR2 SQIVND (reference sequence). The junction had 3 bases not matched to a gene; V was cut back by 4 bases and J by 10 bases. The CDR3 spells CASSTSGGKLFF. The CDR3 nucleotides are TGTGCCAGTAGTACCTCAGGGGGAAAACTGTTTTTT.